This TCR beta chain was sequenced for a study of T cell changes during pregnancy in multiple sclerosis. Some clones are missing from TCRdb's copy, which holds only in-frame ones; the method was immunoSEQ multiplex PCR. The sample contains about 100,000 clones, 85% to 95% of which appear only once. The CDR3 has 15 residues. The ends were cut back, 0 bases at V and 3 bases at J, with 12 bases in the middle. In germline, CDR1 is LGHNA, CDR2 YSLEER. The specimen comprised peripheral blood, sampled in the third trimester of pregnancy. The clonotype originates from a female donor in good health, enrolled as a control in a pregnancy study. The chain recombines TRBV4-3 with TRBJ2-7, with D possibly being TRBD1 (6 bases). The CDR3 reads CASSQEGAPGYEQYF. CDR3 coding DNA: TGCGCCAGCAGCCAAGAGGGGGCCCCGGGCTACGAGCAGTACTTC.